One TCR beta chain is described in this entry. This sample was taken from a study of blood T cell repertoires in COVID-19. Study-level background: The origin of the acute and convalescent COVID-19 samples was the United States, Italy and Spain. PBMCs, B-cell-depleted T cells, or T cells provided the cDNA or gDNA that made up the material.

In the authors' workflow: Reference gene primer amplification gave estimated nucleated cell counts. Assay: immunoSEQ multiplex PCR; the TCRdb copy retains only in-frame clones and omits some. V and J calls and clone size come straight from that table; D and trimming were deduced from the DNA. Of about 19,000 clones listed, 85% to 90% are singletons. The CDR3 totals 12 residues. V shed 5 bases and J shed 4 bases, with 5 bases lying between them. The germline CDR1 and CDR2 sequences are SEHNR and FQNEAQ (reference sequence). This TCR came from a human donor in a cohort sampled during active COVID-19. The rearrangement links TRBV7-9 to TRBJ2-2, with D unclear. The material sequenced was peripheral blood. The CDR3 DNA reads TGTGCCAGCAGCCCCTTCACCGGGGAGCTGTTTTTT. Its translation: CASSPFTGELFF. Supplemented by reference TRBV7-9 and TRBJ2-2, the full variable domain reads DTGVSQNPRHKITKRGQNVTFRCDPISEHNRLYWYRQTLGQGPEFLTYFQNEAQLEKSRLLSDRFSAERPKGSFSTLEIQRTEQGDSAMYLCASSPFTGELFFGEGSRLTVL.